Detailed here is one T cell receptor (beta chain). At sampling all donors were nominally healthy, likely with unrecorded immune exposures. The record originates from a study of cytomegalovirus exposure and HLA in healthy donors. Overall study context: As released early, the data held roughly 85 million unique TCRs from HLA-typed donors.

A multiplex PCR was run with 60 Vbeta primers and 13 Jbeta primers. Method: immunoSEQ multiplex PCR; TCRdb's copy keeps in-frame clones and lacks some. Counted here are under 75,000 clones, roughly 74% occurring once; the ten biggest clones make up around 10%. Trimming removed 6 bases from V and 6 bases from J; junction bases left unmatched: 2. The length of the CDR3 is 13 residues. Looked up from germline, CDR1 is SNHLY and CDR2 is FYNNEI. This chain links TRBV2 with TRBJ1-5; TRBD1 matches at 10 bases. This TCR was sampled from a human donor in good health. Input material: PBMCs. The CDR3 loop reads CASSRQGAQPQHF. Written as DNA, the CDR3 is TGTGCCAGCAGCAGACAGGGGGCTCAGCCCCAGCATTTT.